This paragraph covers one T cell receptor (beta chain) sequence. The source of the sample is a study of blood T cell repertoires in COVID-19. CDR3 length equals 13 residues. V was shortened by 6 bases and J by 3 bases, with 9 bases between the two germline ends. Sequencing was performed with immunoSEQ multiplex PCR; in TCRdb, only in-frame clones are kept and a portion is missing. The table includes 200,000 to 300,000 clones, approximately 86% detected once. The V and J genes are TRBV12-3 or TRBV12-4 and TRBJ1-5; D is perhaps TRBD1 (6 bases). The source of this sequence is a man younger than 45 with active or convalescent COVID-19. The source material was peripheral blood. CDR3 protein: CASRQGANQPQHF. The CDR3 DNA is TGTGCCAGCAGACAGGGAGCCAATCAGCCCCAGCATTTT.